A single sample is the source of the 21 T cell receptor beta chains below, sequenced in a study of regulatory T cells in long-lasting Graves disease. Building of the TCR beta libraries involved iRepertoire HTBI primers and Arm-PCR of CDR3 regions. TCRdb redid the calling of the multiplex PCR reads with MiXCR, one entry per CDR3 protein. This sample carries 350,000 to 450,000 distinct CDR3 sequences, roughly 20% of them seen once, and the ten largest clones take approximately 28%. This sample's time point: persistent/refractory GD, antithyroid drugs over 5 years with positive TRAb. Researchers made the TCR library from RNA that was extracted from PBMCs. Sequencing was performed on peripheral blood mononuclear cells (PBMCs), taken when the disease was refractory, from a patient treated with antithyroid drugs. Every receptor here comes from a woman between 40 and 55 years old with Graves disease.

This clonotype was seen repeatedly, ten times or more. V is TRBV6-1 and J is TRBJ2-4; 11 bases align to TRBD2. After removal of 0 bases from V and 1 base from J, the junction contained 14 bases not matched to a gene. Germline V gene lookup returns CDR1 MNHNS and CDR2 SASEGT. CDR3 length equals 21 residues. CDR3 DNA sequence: TGTGCCAGCAGTGAAGCGCTTTGGTCCTATAGCGGGAGGGCCGCCAAAAACATTCAGTACTTC. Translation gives CASSEALWSYSGRAAKNIQYF.

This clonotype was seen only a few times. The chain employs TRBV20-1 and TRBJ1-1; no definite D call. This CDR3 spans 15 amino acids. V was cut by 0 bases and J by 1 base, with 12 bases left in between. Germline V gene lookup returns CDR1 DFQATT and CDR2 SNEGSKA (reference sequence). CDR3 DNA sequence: TGCAGTGCTAGAGATCTGCGTAGGAAGAACACTGAAGCTTTCTTT. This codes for CSARDLRRKNTEAFF.

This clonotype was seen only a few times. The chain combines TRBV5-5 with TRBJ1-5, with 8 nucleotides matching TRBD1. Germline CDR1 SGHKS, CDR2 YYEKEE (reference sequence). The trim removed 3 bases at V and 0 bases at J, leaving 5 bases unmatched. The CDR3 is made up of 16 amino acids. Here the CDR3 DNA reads TGTGCCAGCAGCTGGAGGACAGGGTATAGCAATCAGCCCCAGCATTTT. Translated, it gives CASSWRTGYSNQPQHF. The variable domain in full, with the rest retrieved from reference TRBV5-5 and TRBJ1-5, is DAGVTQSPTHLIKTRGQQVTLRCSPISGHKSVSWYQQVLGQGPQFIFQYYEKEERGRGNFPDRFSARQFPNYSSELNVNALLLGDSALYLCASSWRTGYSNQPQHFGDGTRLSIL.

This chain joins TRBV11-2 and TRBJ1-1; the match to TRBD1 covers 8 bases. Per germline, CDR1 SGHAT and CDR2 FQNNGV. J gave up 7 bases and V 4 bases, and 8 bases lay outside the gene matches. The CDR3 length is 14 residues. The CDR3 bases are TGTGCCAGCAGCTGGGGACAGGCGCGTAATGAAGCTTTCTTT. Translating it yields CASSWGQARNEAFF. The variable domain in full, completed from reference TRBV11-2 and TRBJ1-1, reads EAGVAQSPRYKIIEKRQSVAFWCNPISGHATLYWYQQILGQGPKLLIQFQNNGVVDDSQLPKDRFSAERLKGVDSTLKIQPAKLEDSAVYLCASSWGQARNEAFFGQGTRLTVV.

The CDR3: CASSPKMWNYPNTGELFF. The CDR3 coding sequence is TGTGCCAGCAGCCCCAAGATGTGGAACTACCCGAACACCGGGGAGCTGTTTTTT. The V and J genes are TRBV3-1 and TRBJ2-2; D gene ambiguous. This CDR3 contains 18 residues. Germline V gene data show CDR1 as LGHDT and CDR2 as YNNKEL (reference sequence). With 4 bases removed from V and 0 bases from J, the gap between germline ends came to 18 bases.

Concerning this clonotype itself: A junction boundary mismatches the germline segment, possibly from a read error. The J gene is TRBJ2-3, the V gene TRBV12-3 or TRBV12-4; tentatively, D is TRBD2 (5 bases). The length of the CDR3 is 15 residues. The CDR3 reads CACSLGLRRADTQYF. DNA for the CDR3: TGTGCCTGCAGTTTAGGATTACGGCGGGCAGATACGCAGTATTTT.

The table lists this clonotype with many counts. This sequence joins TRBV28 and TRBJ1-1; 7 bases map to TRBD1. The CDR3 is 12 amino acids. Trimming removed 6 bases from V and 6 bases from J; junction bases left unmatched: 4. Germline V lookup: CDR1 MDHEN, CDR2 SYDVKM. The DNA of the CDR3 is TGTGCCAGCAGATGGGACAGCTCTGAAGCTTTCTTT. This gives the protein CASRWDSSEAFF.

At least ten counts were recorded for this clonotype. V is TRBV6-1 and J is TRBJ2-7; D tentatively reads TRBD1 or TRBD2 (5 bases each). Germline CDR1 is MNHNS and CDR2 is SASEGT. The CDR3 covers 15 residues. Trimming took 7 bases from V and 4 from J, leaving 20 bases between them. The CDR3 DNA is TGTGCCAGCACCGAACACCGGGACGGTACATACGAGCAGTACTTC. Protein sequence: CASTEHRDGTYEQYF.

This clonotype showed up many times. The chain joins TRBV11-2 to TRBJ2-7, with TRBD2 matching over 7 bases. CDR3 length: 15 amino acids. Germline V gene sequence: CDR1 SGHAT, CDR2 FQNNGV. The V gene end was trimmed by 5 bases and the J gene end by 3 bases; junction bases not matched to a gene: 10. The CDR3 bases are TGTGCCAGCAGCCTCGGGGCGGGAGCCGTCTACGAGCAGTACTTC. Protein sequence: CASSLGAGAVYEQYF. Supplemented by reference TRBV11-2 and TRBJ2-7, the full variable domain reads EAGVAQSPRYKIIEKRQSVAFWCNPISGHATLYWYQQILGQGPKLLIQFQNNGVVDDSQLPKDRFSAERLKGVDSTLKIQPAKLEDSAVYLCASSLGAGAVYEQYFGPGTRLTVT.

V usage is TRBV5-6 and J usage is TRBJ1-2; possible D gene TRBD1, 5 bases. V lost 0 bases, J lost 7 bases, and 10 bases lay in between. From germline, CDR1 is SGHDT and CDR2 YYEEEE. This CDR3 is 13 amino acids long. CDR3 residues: CASSLARGSGYTF. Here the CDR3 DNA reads TGTGCCAGCAGCTTGGCTAGGGGATCTGGCTACACCTTC.

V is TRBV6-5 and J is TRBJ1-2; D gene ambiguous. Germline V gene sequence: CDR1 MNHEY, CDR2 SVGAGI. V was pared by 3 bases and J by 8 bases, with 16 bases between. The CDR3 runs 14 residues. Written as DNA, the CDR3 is TGTGCCAGCAGTTATATTTCGACCACGCTGGGCTACACCTTC. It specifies CASSYISTTLGYTF.

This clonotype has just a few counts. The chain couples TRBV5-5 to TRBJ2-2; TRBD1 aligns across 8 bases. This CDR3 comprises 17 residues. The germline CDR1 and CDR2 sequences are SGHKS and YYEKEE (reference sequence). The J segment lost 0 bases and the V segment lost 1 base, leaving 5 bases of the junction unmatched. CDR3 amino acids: CASSLLPGQANTGELFF. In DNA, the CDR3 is TGTGCCAGCAGCTTGCTGCCGGGACAGGCGAACACCGGGGAGCTGTTTTTT.

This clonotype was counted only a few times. The CDR3 protein is CAISITRDEAFF. The CDR3 DNA reads as TGTGCCATCAGTATCACCCGGGACGAAGCTTTCTTT. The chain has TRBV10-3 and TRBJ1-1; possible D gene TRBD1, 5 bases. The CDR3 runs 12 residues. The germline gives CDR1 ENHRY, CDR2 SYGVKD. Trimming took off 5 bases at V and 8 bases at J, with 12 bases between the two ends.

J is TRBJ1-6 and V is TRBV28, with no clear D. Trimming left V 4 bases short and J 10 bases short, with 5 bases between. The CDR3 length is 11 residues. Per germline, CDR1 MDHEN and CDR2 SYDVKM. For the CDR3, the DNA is TGTGCCAGCAGTTCCCCATCACCCCTCCACTTT. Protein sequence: CASSSPSPLHF. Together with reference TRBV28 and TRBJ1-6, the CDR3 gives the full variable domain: DVKVTQSSRYLVKRTGEKVFLECVQDMDHENMFWYRQDPGLGLRLIYFSYDVKMKEKGDIPEGYSVSREKKERFSLILESASTNQTSMYLCASSSPSPLHFGNGTRLTVT.

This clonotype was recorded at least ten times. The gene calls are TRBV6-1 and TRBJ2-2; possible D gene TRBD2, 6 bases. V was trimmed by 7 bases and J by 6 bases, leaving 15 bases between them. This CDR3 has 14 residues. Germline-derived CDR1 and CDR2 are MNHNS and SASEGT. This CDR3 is CASIGLPGAGELFF. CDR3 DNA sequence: TGTGCCAGCATCGGACTACCCGGGGCCGGGGAGCTGTTTTTT.

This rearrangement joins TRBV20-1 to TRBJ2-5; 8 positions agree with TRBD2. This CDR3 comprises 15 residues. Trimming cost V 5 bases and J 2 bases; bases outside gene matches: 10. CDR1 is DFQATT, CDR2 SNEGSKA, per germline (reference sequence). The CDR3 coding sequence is TGCAGTGCTCTGAACCTGGGCGGGAGGCAAGAGACCCAGTACTTC. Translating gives CSALNLGGRQETQYF.

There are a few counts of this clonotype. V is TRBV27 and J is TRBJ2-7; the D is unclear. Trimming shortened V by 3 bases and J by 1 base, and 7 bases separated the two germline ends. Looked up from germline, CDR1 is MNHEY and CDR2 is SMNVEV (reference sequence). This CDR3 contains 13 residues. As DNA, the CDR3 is TGTGCCAGCAGTTTCGAACGGTCCTACGAGCAGTACTTC. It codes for CASSFERSYEQYF.

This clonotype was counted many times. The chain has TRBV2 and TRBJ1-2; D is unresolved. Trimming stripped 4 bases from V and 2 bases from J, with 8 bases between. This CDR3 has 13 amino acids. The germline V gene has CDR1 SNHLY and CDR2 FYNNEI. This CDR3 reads CASSVRRNYGYTF. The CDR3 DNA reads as TGTGCCAGCAGTGTCAGACGGAACTATGGCTACACCTTC. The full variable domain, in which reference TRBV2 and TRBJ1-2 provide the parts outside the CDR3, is EPEVTQTPSHQVTQMGQEVILRCVPISNHLYFYWYRQILGQKVEFLVSFYNNEISEKSEIFDDQFSVERPDGSNFTLKIRSTKLEDSAMYFCASSVRRNYGYTFGSGTRLTVV.

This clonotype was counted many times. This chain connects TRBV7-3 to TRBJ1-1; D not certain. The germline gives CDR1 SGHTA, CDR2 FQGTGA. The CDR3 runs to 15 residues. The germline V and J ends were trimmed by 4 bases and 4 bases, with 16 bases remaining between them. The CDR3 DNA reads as TGTGCCAGCAGCTCTACCCGGCTGGAGGCCACTGAAGCTTTCTTT. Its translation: CASSSTRLEATEAFF.

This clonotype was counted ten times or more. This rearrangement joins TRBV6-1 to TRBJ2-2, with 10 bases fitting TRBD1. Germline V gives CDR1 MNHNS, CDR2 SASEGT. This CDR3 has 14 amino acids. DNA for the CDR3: TGTGGAACTGAGGGACAGGGGTACACCGGGGAGCTGTTTTTT. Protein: CGTEGQGYTGELFF.

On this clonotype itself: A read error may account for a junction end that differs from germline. The CDR3 nucleotides are TGTGCCAGCAGCTGTATAACAGGGGTCACCGGGGGGCTGTTTTTT. Its protein product is CASSCITGVTGGLFF. This sequence joins TRBV7-9 and TRBJ2-2; D may be TRBD1 (7 bases). CDR1 and CDR2 from the germline V gene are SEHNR and FQNEAQ (reference sequence). The CDR3 loop spans 15 amino acids.